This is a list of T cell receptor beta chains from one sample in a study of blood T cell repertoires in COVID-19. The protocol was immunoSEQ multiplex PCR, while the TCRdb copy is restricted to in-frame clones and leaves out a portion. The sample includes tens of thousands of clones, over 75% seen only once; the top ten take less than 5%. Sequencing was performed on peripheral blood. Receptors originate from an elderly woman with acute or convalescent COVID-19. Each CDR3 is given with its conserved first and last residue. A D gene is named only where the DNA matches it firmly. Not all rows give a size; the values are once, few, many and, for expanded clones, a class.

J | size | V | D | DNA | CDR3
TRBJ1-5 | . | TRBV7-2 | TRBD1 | TGTGCCAGCAGCTCCCTCCCTGGACAGGGGCGGGATCAGCCCCAGCATTTT | CASSSLPGQGRDQPQHF
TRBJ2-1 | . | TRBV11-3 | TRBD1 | TGTGCCAGCAGCTCGACAGGGGGATACAATGAGCAGTTCTTC | CASSSTGGYNEQFF
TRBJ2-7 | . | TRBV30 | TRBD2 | TGTGCCTGGAGTTCACAAGGTAGCGGGAGGTCGGCCTACGAGCAGTACTTC | CAWSSQGSGRSAYEQYF
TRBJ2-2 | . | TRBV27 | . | TGTGCCAGCAGTTTTCGTACCGGGGAGCTGTTTTTT | CASSFRTGELFF
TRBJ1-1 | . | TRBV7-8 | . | TGTGCCAGCAGGCTAGCGGATGGTCTGAACACTGAAGCTTTCTTT | CASRLADGLNTEAFF
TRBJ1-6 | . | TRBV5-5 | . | TGTGCCAGCAGCTTAGTTTCTGCGGATAATTCACCCCTCCACTTT | CASSLVSADNSPLHF
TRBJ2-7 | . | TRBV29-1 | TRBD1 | TGCAGCGTTGAGTCGGGACAGGGGGCCTACGAGCAGTACTTC | CSVESGQGAYEQYF
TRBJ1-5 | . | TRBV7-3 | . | TGTGCCAGCAGCTTACTGCCCGGGCAGCCCCAGCATTTT | CASSLLPGQPQHF
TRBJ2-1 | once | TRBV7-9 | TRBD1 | TGTGCCAGCAGCTTAGGAGCAGGGGGCTTTTACAATGAGCAGTTCTTC | CASSLGAGGFYNEQFF
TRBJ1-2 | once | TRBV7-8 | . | TGTGCCAGCAGCCTAGCGGGCTCAGTTAACTATGGCTACACCTTC | CASSLAGSVNYGYTF
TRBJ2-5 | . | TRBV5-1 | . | TGCGCCAGCAGCTTGGACGGGATCCAAGAGACCCAGTACTTC | CASSLDGIQETQYF
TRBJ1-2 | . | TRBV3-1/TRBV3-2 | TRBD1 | TGTGCCAGCAGTCTACGCAGGGGGAGCTATGGCTACACCTTC | CASSLRRGSYGYTF
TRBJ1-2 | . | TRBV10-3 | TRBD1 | TGTGCCATCAGCAACCTAATGACAGGGGAGTCTGGCTACACCTTC | CAISNLMTGESGYTF